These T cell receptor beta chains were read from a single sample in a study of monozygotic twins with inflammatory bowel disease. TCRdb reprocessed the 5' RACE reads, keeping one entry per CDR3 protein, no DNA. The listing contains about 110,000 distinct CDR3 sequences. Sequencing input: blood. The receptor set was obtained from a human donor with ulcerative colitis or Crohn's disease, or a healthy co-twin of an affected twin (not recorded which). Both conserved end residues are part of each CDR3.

CASSLTLEETQYF	TRBJ2-5	TRBV11-2
CASRMAGGFDTIYF	TRBJ1-3	TRBV5-1
CASSPNSNQPQHF	TRBJ1-5	TRBV7-9
CASSVNIGGPYTF	TRBJ1-2	TRBV9
CSAGRRSQPQHF	TRBJ1-5	TRBV20-1
CASSQGAGPTYEQYF	TRBJ2-7	TRBV4-2
CASRPGTKGHNEQFF	TRBJ2-1	TRBV7-2
CISVSEPHTGQENVTCMEQYF	TRBJ2-7	TRBV7-5
CASLRAGDQPQHF	TRBJ1-5	TRBV2
CASSLAQQETQYF	TRBJ2-5	TRBV5-1
CASLSTRDGDFGGYTF	TRBJ1-2	TRBV6-1
CSVGVTGYANTEAFF	TRBJ1-1	TRBV29-1
CASASVSNQPQHF	TRBJ1-5	TRBV12-3/TRBV12-4
CASSESRTGNYGYTF	TRBJ1-2	TRBV6-1
CASSDYYYNEQFF	TRBJ2-1	TRBV25-1
CASSLDGEGDTQYF	TRBJ2-3	TRBV5-1
CASSKFDTGELFF	TRBJ2-2	TRBV28
CASSQDGVGGEQFF	TRBJ2-1	TRBV4-2
CASSRGTDNNQPQHF	TRBJ1-5	TRBV18
CSARDPTGGDNEQFF	TRBJ2-1	TRBV20-1